Following are 12 T cell receptor beta chains from one sample sequenced in a study of T cell responses to AZD1222 COVID-19 vaccine. Only in-frame clones appear in the TCRdb table, and some are missing; sequencing was by immunoSEQ multiplex PCR. The sample yields 130,000 to 150,000 clones, roughly 91% seen once. Sequencing was performed on peripheral blood, taken on day 0 of AZD1222 vaccination. The receptors derive from an adult in good health.

The count of this clone is one. The chain uses TRBV7-3 and TRBJ1-1; D unclear. Germline CDR1 is SGHTA and CDR2 is FQGTGA. The CDR3 covers 13 residues. The V end lost 4 bases, the J end lost 0 bases, and 6 bases lay between the germline ends. The CDR3 coding sequence is TGTGCCAGCAGCTCCGCCTTGAACACTGAAGCTTTCTTT. As protein: CASSSALNTEAFF.

CDR3 protein: CASIGDREREQYF. The CDR3 DNA sequence: TGTGCCAGCATTGGGGACAGGGAGAGGGAGCAGTACTTC. This chain connects TRBV2 to TRBJ2-5; 9 positions agree with TRBD1. J gave up 11 bases and V 7 bases, and 11 bases lay outside the gene matches. Germline V gives CDR1 SNHLY, CDR2 FYNNEI. The CDR3 extends over 13 amino acids. The whole variable domain, remainder taken from reference TRBV2 and TRBJ2-5, is EPEVTQTPSHQVTQMGQEVILRCVPISNHLYFYWYRQILGQKVEFLVSFYNNEISEKSEIFDDQFSVERPDGSNFTLKIRSTKLEDSAMYFCASIGDREREQYFGPGTRLLVL.

The chain employs TRBV7-2 and TRBJ1-1, with D uncertain. The CDR3 is made up of 15 amino acids. Trimming pared 1 base from V and 2 bases from J, leaving 11 bases between. Germline V gene data show CDR1 as SGHTA and CDR2 as FQGNSA. The CDR3 region has the DNA TGTGCCAGCAGCTTAGAAGTCAGGAAAAACACTGAAGCTTTCTTT. Amino acid sequence: CASSLEVRKNTEAFF.

This clone was seen just once. This chain connects TRBV10-1 to TRBJ2-1; D is perhaps TRBD1 (5 bases). The V gene lost 3 bases and the J gene lost 12 bases, with 12 bases spanning the gap. The CDR3 spans 12 residues. Germline V gene sequence: CDR1 WNHNN, CDR2 SYGVQD (reference sequence). The CDR3 reads CASSDPGYGQFF. The CDR3 DNA reads TGCGCCAGCAGTGATCCAGGGTATGGGCAGTTCTTC.

The CDR3 DNA reads as TGTGCCAGTAGTAATGAAGTTCCACCCGGCAATCAGCCCCAGCATTTT. Residues: CASSNEVPPGNQPQHF. The chain links TRBV19 to TRBJ1-5; D gene uncertain. Germline CDR1 LNHDA, CDR2 SQIVND (reference sequence). V dropped 4 bases and J dropped 2 bases, with 15 bases sitting between them. CDR3 size: 16 residues.

The chain links TRBV5-6 to TRBJ1-5, with a tentative D call TRBD1 (6 bases). This CDR3 region has 14 residues. V was pared by 3 bases and J by 0 bases, with 7 bases between. The germline V gene encodes CDR1 SGHDT and CDR2 YYEEEE. CDR3 region: CASSWGPSNQPQHF. The CDR3 region has the DNA TGTGCCAGCAGCTGGGGGCCTAGCAATCAGCCCCAGCATTTT.

V usage is TRBV7-9 and J usage is TRBJ2-1; D unclear. This CDR3 is 12 amino acids long. V gave up 5 bases and J gave up 10 bases, with 12 bases separating them. CDR1 is SEHNR, CDR2 FQNEAQ, per germline (reference sequence). The chain's CDR3 is CASSPPVWEQFF. The DNA of the CDR3 is TGTGCCAGCAGCCCCCCTGTGTGGGAGCAGTTCTTC.

The chain links TRBV7-2 to TRBJ2-6, with D tentatively TRBD1 (5 bases). The CDR3 runs 16 residues. Trimming shortened V by 6 bases and J by 0 bases, and 12 bases separated the two germline ends. Germline CDR1 reads SGHTA; CDR2 reads FQGNSA. This CDR3 is CASRRTGNSGANVLTF. The CDR3 region has the DNA TGTGCCAGCAGGCGTACAGGAAACTCTGGGGCCAACGTCCTGACTTTC.

V and J are TRBV19 and TRBJ2-1; 9 bases agree with TRBD2. V was pared by 5 bases and J by 6 bases, with 8 bases of the junction left unmatched. The CDR3 sequence is 15 residues long. From germline, CDR1 is LNHDA and CDR2 SQIVND (reference sequence). The CDR3 here is CASSSRLAGLNEQFF. The CDR3 DNA reads as TGTGCCAGTAGTTCGCGGCTAGCGGGACTCAATGAGCAGTTCTTC.

J is TRBJ2-7 and V is TRBV29-1; TRBD1 matches 10 bases. Losses at the gene ends were 7 bases for V and 0 bases for J; bases not matched to a gene: 9. The CDR3 totals 15 residues. Germline values: CDR1 SQVTM, CDR2 ANQGSEA. The CDR3 DNA reads TGCAGCGCCTCGGGGGACAGGGGAAGCTCCTACGAGCAGTACTTC. Amino acids: CSASGDRGSSYEQYF.

The V call is TRBV28, the J call TRBJ1-2; D is unresolved. In germline, CDR1 is MDHEN, CDR2 SYDVKM. V was trimmed by 1 base and J by 2 bases, leaving 11 bases between them. The CDR3 spans 15 residues. CDR3: CASSLSTTGNYGYTF. In nucleotides, the CDR3 is TGTGCCAGCAGTTTATCCACCACGGGGAACTATGGCTACACCTTC.

The chain carries TRBV28 and TRBJ1-1, with D tentatively TRBD1 (5 bases). V was cut by 5 bases and J by 2 bases, with 12 bases left in between. Germline CDR1 is MDHEN and CDR2 is SYDVKM. The CDR3 loop spans 14 amino acids. The CDR3 DNA follows: TGTGCCAGCAGTCTCGACAGCCGTAACACTGAAGCTTTCTTT. Residues: CASSLDSRNTEAFF.